These T cell receptor beta chains were read from a single sample in a study of CD8 T cells in ankylosing spondylitis. TCRdb redid the calling of the 5' RACE reads with MiXCR, one entry per CDR3 protein. Among roughly 670,000 distinct CDR3 sequences listed, over 15% were seen once. The specimen was blood, either unsorted or a sorted T cell fraction (not recorded which). These receptor sequences come from a male donor with ankylosing spondylitis. Each CDR3 is given with its conserved first and last residue. A D gene is named only where the DNA matches it firmly. Some rows have no size entry. The others give once, few or many, or a class for an expanded clone.

clone size: -
D gene: TRBD1
J gene: TRBJ1-4
V gene: TRBV15
CDR3 protein: CATSQITGGNEKLFF
CDR3 DNA: TGTGCCACCAGCCAAATTACAGGGGGCAATGAAAAACTGTTTTTT

clone size: -
D gene: TRBD2
J gene: TRBJ2-4
V gene: TRBV11-2
CDR3 protein: CASSSGTSGNIQYF
CDR3 DNA: TGTGCCAGCAGCTCCGGGACTAGCGGAAACATTCAGTACTTC

clone size: few
D gene: -
J gene: TRBJ2-6
V gene: TRBV7-9
CDR3 protein: CASTFSLGFSGANVLTF
CDR3 DNA: TGTGCCAGCACCTTTTCCCTTGGATTTTCTGGGGCCAACGTCCTGACTTTC

clone size: -
D gene: TRBD1
J gene: TRBJ2-7
V gene: TRBV30
CDR3 protein: CAWRPPGTGKVGF
CDR3 DNA: TGTGCCTGGAGGCCCCCCGGGACAGGGAAAGTAGGATTC

clone size: -
D gene: TRBD2
J gene: TRBJ2-1
V gene: TRBV11-3
CDR3 protein: CASSSTSGGPYEQFF
CDR3 DNA: TGTGCCAGCAGCTCCACTAGCGGGGGGCCCTATGAGCAGTTCTTC

clone size: many
D gene: -
J gene: TRBJ2-6
V gene: TRBV28
CDR3 protein: CASSSTGSGANVLTF
CDR3 DNA: TGTGCCAGCAGTTCCACAGGTTCTGGGGCCAACGTCCTGACTTTC

clone size: -
D gene: -
J gene: TRBJ2-1
V gene: TRBV5-1
CDR3 protein: CASSLASPNEQFF
CDR3 DNA: TGCGCCAGCAGCTTGGCTAGTCCCAATGAGCAGTTCTTC

clone size: many
D gene: -
J gene: TRBJ1-2
V gene: TRBV20-1
CDR3 protein: CSATRTEGYTF
CDR3 DNA: TGCAGTGCTACCCGGACAGAGGGCTACACCTTC

clone size: many
D gene: -
J gene: TRBJ2-5
V gene: TRBV18
CDR3 protein: CASSLGLNQETQYF
CDR3 DNA: TGTGCCAGCTCCCTAGGACTAAACCAAGAGACCCAGTACTTC

clone size: -
D gene: -
J gene: TRBJ2-1
V gene: TRBV30
CDR3 protein: CAWEVGGLYNEQFF
CDR3 DNA: TGTGCCTGGGAGGTAGGCGGCCTCTACAATGAGCAGTTCTTC

clone size: -
D gene: TRBD1
J gene: TRBJ1-2
V gene: TRBV20-1
CDR3 protein: CSAPMGTAYGYTF
CDR3 DNA: TGCAGTGCTCCCATGGGGACAGCATATGGCTACACCTTC